These 17 T cell receptor beta chains were all obtained from the same sample, sequenced in a study of blood T cells in healthy people across ages. A second PCR, run for roughly 7 to 11 cycles, used a sample-barcoded 5' primer plus a J-beta primer mix. From the 5' RACE reads, TCRdb called clonotypes with MiXCR, one entry per CDR3 protein. The table records hundreds of thousands of distinct CDR3 sequences, roughly 56% of them present only once. Source material: blood. The receptor set was obtained from a middle-aged man in good health.

V gene TRBV12-3 or TRBV12-4 combines with J gene TRBJ2-1, with 9 bases lining up with TRBD2. Trimming at V came to 5 bases and at J to 7 bases, leaving 15 bases not matched to a gene. CDR3 length: 17 amino acids. CDR3 DNA: TGTGCCAGCAGTGCTCAGAGGTGGCGGGGGGGCGTTAATGAGCAGTTCTTC. Translated: CASSAQRWRGGVNEQFF.

This clonotype showed up just once. V gene TRBV7-9 combines with J gene TRBJ2-1; TRBD1 aligns across 8 bases. The CDR3 totals 16 residues. V was clipped by 3 bases and J by 7 bases; unmatched bases: 11. Germline V gene sequence: CDR1 SEHNR, CDR2 FQNEAQ (reference sequence). In DNA, the CDR3 is TGTGCCAGCAGCTTGCACCTGGGACAGGTTATGAATGAGCAGTTCTTC. It yields the protein CASSLHLGQVMNEQFF.

This chain connects TRBV11-2 to TRBJ1-1; D is uncertain. In germline, CDR1 is SGHAT, CDR2 FQNNGV. The CDR3 covers 15 residues. The germline V and J ends were trimmed by 5 bases and 3 bases, with 16 bases remaining between them. CDR3 nucleotides: TGTGCCAGCAGCCGTGACCGGACGGAGCACACTGAAGCTTTCTTT. Translation: CASSRDRTEHTEAFF.

The V call is TRBV21-1, the J call TRBJ2-5; the D call of TRBD1 is as the table states it, not checked on the DNA. TRBV21-1 is assigned pseudogene status. This CDR3 is built from 17 residues. In nucleotides, the CDR3 is TGTGCCAGCAGCAAAAGGGAGACAGGGAGCATTCAAGAGACCCAGTACTTC. The encoded protein is CASSKRETGSIQETQYF.

About this clonotype: Relative to the germline gene, one junction end is altered; a read error may explain this. The chain couples TRBV4-2 to TRBJ2-1; 12 bases match TRBD2. Germline CDR1 and CDR2: LGHNA and YNFKEQ. The CDR3 sequence is 22 residues long. CDR3 coding DNA: TGTGCCAGCAGCGAAAGGCCCCCCGGGACTAGCGGGCGAAGTGGGGTAAACAATGGGCAGTTCTTC. Translated: CASSERPPGTSGRSGVNNGQFF.

This rearrangement joins TRBV9 to TRBJ1-4, with TRBD1 matching 8 bases. Germline V lookup: CDR1 SGDLS, CDR2 YYNGEE. Germline trimming cut 3 bases from V and 8 bases from J; bases unmatched to any gene: 12. This CDR3 spans 16 amino acids. The CDR3 spells CASSADREGPGEKLFF. As DNA, the CDR3 is TGTGCCAGCAGCGCGGACAGGGAGGGACCCGGAGAAAAACTGTTTTTT.

This chain uses TRBV28 with TRBJ2-1; 12 bases match TRBD2. The CDR3 spans 14 residues. CDR1 MDHEN and CDR2 SYDVKM come from the germline V gene. With 7 bases clipped from V and 4 bases from J, the junction kept 2 bases outside the gene matches. The CDR3 DNA follows: TGTGCCAGCATAGGACTAGCGGGGTACAATGAGCAGTTCTTC. As protein: CASIGLAGYNEQFF.

This chain uses TRBV6-1 with TRBJ1-2, with 7 bases fitting TRBD1. The ends lost 6 bases at V and 4 bases at J; junction bases unmatched: 8. The V gene's germline CDR1 is MNHNS and CDR2 SASEGT. The CDR3 contains 14 residues. This CDR3 is CASSIQAGGYGYTF. DNA for the CDR3: TGTGCCAGCAGCATACAGGCAGGGGGCTATGGCTACACCTTC.

CDR3 amino acids: CATSREGDSSNEKLFF. DNA for the CDR3: TGTGCCACCAGCAGAGAAGGCGACAGCTCTAATGAAAAACTGTTTTTT. J is TRBJ1-4 and V is TRBV15; TRBD1 is a possible D gene (5 bases). The CDR3 loop spans 16 amino acids. Trimming left V 0 bases short and J 3 bases short, with 11 bases between. Germline V CDR1 and CDR2: LNHNV, YYDKDF (reference sequence).

The gene calls are TRBV24-1 and TRBJ2-1; D ambiguous. The CDR3 spans 12 residues. Germline assignment: CDR1 KGHDR and CDR2 SFDVKD. The germline V and J ends were trimmed by 3 bases and 7 bases, with 6 bases remaining between them. In DNA form, the CDR3 reads TGTGCCACCAGTGATCCCTTTAATGAGCAGTTCTTC. It translates to CATSDPFNEQFF.

The V call is TRBV20-1, the J call TRBJ2-1; 10 bases agree with TRBD2. The CDR3 loop spans 13 amino acids. The germline CDR1 and CDR2 sequences are DFQATT and SNEGSKA (reference sequence). V was clipped by 3 bases and J by 9 bases; unmatched bases: 5. CDR3 in amino acids: CSASASGSVEQFF. The CDR3 coding sequence is TGCAGTGCTAGCGCTAGCGGGAGCGTTGAGCAGTTCTTC.

The CDR3 nucleotides read TGCGCCAGCAGCCAAGGCAGCCAGGTAGTTGAAGCTTTCTTT. As protein: CASSQGSQVVEAFF. V and J are TRBV4-1 and TRBJ1-1; no reliable D call. CDR1 and CDR2 from the germline V gene are MGHRA and YSYEKL. The CDR3 extends over 14 amino acids. Trimming pared 1 base from V and 7 bases from J, leaving 13 bases between.

This clonotype was recorded only once. DNA for the CDR3: TGTGCCAGCAGTTTCCTAGGGGGGTTTGGCAATCAGCCCCAGCATTTT. This codes for CASSFLGGFGNQPQHF. This sequence joins TRBV27 and TRBJ1-5, with D possibly TRBD1 on 6 matching bases. Germline CDR1 is MNHEY and CDR2 is SMNVEV (reference sequence). Trimming stripped 3 bases from V and 2 bases from J, with 14 bases between. The CDR3 contains 16 residues.

The rearrangement joins TRBV7-7 to TRBJ2-1, with unresolved D. Trimming left V 5 bases short and J 4 bases short, with 9 bases between. Germline V lookup: CDR1 SSHAT, CDR2 FNYEAQ (reference sequence). The CDR3 is made up of 13 amino acids. CDR3 bases: TGTGCCAGCAGCCGAGACCAATACAATGAGCAGTTCTTC. Encoded protein: CASSRDQYNEQFF.

The gene calls are TRBV6-1 and TRBJ2-3, with D maybe TRBD1 (6 bases). Germline lookup yields CDR1 MNHNS and CDR2 SASEGT. Trimming removed 6 bases from V and 3 bases from J, with 13 bases in between. The CDR3 sequence is 14 residues long. The CDR3 region is CASSSGHGTDTQYF. The CDR3 DNA follows: TGTGCCAGCAGCTCGGGACACGGAACAGATACGCAGTATTTT.

The CDR3 bases are TGTGCCAGCTCACCGGCGCCACAGGGGGCGGGAGATACGCAGTATTTT. This sequence encodes CASSPAPQGAGDTQYF. The chain combines TRBV18 with TRBJ2-3; 9 nucleotides agree with TRBD1. J gave up 5 bases and V 3 bases, and 9 bases lay outside the gene matches. The germline V gene encodes CDR1 KGHSH and CDR2 LQKENI. This CDR3 has 16 residues.

This clonotype appeared a few times. The V and J genes are TRBV28 and TRBJ2-7; 8 nucleotides align to TRBD2. There are 14 residues in the CDR3. Germline CDR1 MDHEN, CDR2 SYDVKM. V lost 5 bases, J lost 2 bases, and 5 bases stayed unmatched. The CDR3 protein is CASSKGLEAYEQYF. For the CDR3, the DNA is TGTGCCAGCAGTAAGGGACTAGAAGCCTACGAGCAGTACTTC.